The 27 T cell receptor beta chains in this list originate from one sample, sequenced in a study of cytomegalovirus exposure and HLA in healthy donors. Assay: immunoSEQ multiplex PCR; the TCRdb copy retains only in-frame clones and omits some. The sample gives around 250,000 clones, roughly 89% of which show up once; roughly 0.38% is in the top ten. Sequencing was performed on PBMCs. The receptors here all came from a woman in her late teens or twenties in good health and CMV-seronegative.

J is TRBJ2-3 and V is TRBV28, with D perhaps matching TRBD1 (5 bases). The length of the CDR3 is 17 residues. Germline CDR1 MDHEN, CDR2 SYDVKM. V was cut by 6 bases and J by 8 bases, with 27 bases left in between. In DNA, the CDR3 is TGTGCCAGCAGCTCCACCCTTAGTAGGCGCAGGGTTACTACGCAGTATTTT. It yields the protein CASSSTLSRRRVTTQYF.

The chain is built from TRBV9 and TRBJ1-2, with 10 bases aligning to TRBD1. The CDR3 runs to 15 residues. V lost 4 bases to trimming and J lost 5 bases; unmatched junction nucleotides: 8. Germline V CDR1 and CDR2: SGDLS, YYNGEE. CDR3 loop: CASSPGDRGYYGYTF. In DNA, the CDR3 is TGTGCCAGCAGCCCAGGGGACAGGGGTTATTATGGCTACACCTTC.

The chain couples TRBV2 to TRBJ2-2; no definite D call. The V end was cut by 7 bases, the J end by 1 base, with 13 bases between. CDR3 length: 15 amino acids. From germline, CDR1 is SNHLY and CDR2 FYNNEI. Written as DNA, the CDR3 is TGTGCCAGCAAGAAACAGAGTCAGAACACCGGGGAGCTGTTTTTT. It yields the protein CASKKQSQNTGELFF.

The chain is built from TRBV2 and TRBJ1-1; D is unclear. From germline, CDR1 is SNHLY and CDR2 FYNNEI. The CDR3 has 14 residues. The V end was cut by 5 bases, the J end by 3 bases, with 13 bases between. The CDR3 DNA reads TGTGCCAGCAGTACCGGGGAGGTTCACACTGAAGCTTTCTTT. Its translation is CASSTGEVHTEAFF.

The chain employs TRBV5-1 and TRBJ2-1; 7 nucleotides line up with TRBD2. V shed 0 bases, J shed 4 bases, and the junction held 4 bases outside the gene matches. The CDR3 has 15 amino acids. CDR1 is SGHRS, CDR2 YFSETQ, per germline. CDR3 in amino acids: CASSLAGEGYNEQFF. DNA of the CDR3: TGCGCCAGCAGCTTGGCCGGGGAGGGATACAATGAGCAGTTCTTC.

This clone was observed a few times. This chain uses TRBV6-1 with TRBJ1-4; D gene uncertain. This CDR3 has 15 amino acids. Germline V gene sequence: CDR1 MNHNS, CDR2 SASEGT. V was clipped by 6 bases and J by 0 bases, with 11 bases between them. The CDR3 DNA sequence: TGTGCCAGCAGCAGACAACCCGCAACTAATGAAAAACTGTTTTTT. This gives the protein CASSRQPATNEKLFF.

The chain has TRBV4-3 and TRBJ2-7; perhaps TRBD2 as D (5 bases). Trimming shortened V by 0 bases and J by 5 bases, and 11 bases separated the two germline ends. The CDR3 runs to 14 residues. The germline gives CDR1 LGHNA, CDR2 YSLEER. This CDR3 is CASSQDLEEDEQYF. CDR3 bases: TGCGCCAGCAGCCAAGATCTTGAGGAGGACGAGCAGTACTTC.

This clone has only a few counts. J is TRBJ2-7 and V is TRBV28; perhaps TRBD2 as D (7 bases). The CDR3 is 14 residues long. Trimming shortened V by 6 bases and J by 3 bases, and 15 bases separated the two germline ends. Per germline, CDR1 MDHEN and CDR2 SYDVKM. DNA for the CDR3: TGTGCCAGCAGCTCAGTTAGGGGGGGCTACGAGCAGTACGTC. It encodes CASSSVRGGYEQYV.

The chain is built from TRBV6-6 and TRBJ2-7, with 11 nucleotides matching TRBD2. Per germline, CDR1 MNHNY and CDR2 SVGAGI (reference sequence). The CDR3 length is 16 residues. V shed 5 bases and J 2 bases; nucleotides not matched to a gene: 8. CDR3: CASSPGLAAPTYEQYV. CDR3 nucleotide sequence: TGTGCCAGCAGTCCGGGACTAGCGGCCCCTACCTACGAGCAGTACGTC.

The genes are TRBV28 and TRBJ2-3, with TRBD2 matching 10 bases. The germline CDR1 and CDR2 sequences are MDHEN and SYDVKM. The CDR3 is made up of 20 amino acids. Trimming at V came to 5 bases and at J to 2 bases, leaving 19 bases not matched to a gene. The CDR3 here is CASSLGHASGGYLATDTQYF. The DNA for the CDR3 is TGTGCCAGCAGTCTAGGGCACGCTAGCGGGGGTTACCTGGCCACAGATACGCAGTATTTT.

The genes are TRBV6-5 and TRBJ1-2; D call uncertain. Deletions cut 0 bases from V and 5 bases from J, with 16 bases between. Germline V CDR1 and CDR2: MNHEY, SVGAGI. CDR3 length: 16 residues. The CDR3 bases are TGTGCCAGCAGTTACTCGTTGACTAAACCTTGGTATGGCTACACCTTC. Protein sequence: CASSYSLTKPWYGYTF.

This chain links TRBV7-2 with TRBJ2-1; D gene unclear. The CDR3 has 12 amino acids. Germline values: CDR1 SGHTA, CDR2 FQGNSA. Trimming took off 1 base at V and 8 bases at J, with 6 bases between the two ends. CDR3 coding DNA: TGTGCCAGCAGCTTAGTTTCCTATGAGCAGTTCTTC. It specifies CASSLVSYEQFF.

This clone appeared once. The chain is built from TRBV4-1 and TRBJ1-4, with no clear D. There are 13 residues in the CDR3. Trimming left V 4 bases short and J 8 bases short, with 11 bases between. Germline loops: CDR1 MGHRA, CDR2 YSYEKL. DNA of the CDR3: TGCGCCAGCAGCCGTGGGCCCCGGGAAAAACTGTTTTTT. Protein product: CASSRGPREKLFF.

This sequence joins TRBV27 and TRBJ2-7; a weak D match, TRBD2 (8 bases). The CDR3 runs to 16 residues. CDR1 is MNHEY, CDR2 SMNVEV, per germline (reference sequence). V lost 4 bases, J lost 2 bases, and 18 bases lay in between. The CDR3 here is CASSSSGGTATYEQYF. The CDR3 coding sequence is TGTGCCAGCAGTTCGTCGGGGGGGACAGCAACCTACGAGCAGTACTTC.

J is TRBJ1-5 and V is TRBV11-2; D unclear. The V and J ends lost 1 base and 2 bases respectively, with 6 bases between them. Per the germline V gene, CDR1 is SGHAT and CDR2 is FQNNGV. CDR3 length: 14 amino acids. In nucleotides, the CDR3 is TGTGCCAGCAGCTTAGTGGGAGGCAATCAGCCCCAGCATTTT. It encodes CASSLVGGNQPQHF.

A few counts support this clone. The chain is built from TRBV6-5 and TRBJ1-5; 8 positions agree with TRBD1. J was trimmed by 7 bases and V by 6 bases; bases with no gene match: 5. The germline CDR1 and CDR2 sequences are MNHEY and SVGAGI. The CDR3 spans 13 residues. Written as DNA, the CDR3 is TGTGCCAGCAGGCAGGGGGCTCGACAGCCCCAGCATTTT. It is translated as CASRQGARQPQHF.

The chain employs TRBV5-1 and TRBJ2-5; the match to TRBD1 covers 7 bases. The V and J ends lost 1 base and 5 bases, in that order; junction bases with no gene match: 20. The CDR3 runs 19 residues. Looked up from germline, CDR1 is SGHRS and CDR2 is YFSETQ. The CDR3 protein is CASSLQGYERQGERETQYF. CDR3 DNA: TGCGCCAGCAGCTTGCAAGGCTACGAGAGACAGGGAGAGAGGGAGACCCAGTACTTC.

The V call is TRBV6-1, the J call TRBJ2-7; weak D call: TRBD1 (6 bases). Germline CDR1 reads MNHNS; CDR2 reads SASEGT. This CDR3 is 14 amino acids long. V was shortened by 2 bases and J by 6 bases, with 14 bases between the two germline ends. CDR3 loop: CASSEMWQGFEQYV. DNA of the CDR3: TGTGCCAGCAGTGAAATGTGGCAGGGGTTCGAGCAGTACGTC.

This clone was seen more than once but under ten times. As DNA, the CDR3 is TGTGCCAGCAGCCCCGGGACAGGGGGATCACCCCTCCACTTT. This encodes CASSPGTGGSPLHF. The gene calls are TRBV2 and TRBJ1-6, with 11 bases lining up with TRBD1. V shed 6 bases and J 10 bases; nucleotides not matched to a gene: 5. The length of the CDR3 is 14 residues. Germline lookup yields CDR1 SNHLY and CDR2 FYNNEI.

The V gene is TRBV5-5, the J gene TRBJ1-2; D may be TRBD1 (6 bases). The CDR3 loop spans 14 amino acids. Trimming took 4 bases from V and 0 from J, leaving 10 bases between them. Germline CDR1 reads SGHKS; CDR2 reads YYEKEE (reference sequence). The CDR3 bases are TGTGCCAGCAGCACGACAGGAGCTAACTATGGCTACACCTTC. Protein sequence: CASSTTGANYGYTF.

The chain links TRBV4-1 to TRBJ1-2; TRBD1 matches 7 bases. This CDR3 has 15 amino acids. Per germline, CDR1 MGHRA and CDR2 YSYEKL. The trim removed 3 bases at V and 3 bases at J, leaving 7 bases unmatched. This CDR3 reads CASSQFTDRDYGYTF. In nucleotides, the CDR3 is TGCGCCAGCAGCCAGTTCACCGACAGGGACTATGGCTACACCTTC.

CDR3 region: CAISTGTVNYEQYF. CDR3 in DNA: TGTGCCATCAGCACCGGGACAGTAAACTACGAGCAGTACTTC. The rearrangement uses TRBV10-3 and TRBJ2-7; 7 bases match TRBD1. Germline CDR1 and CDR2: ENHRY and SYGVKD. V trimming: 6 bases; J trimming: 3 bases; junction bases outside the gene matches: 8. CDR3 length: 14 residues.

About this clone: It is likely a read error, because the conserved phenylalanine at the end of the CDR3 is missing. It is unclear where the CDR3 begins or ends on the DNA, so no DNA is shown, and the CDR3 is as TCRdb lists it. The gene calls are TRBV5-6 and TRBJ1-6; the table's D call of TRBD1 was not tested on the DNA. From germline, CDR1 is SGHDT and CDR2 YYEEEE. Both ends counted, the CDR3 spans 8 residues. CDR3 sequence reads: CATDRVFS.

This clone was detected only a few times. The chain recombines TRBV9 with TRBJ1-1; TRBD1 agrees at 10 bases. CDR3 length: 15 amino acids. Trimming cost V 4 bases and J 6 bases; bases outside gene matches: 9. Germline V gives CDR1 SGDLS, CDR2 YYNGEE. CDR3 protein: CASSTGQGVVAEAFF. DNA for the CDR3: TGTGCCAGCAGCACCGGACAGGGGGTAGTTGCTGAAGCTTTCTTT.

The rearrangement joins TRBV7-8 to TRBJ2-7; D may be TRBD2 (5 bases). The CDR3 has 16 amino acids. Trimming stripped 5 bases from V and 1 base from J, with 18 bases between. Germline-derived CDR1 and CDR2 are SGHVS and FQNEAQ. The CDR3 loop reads CASSSSFRGTSYEQYF. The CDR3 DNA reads TGTGCCAGCAGCAGTTCGTTTCGGGGAACGTCCTACGAGCAGTACTTC. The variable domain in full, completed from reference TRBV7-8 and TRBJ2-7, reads GAGVSQSPRYKVAKRGQDVALRCDPISGHVSLFWYQQALGQGPEFLTYFQNEAQLDKSGLPSDRFFAERPEGSVSTLKIQRTQQEDSAVYLCASSSSFRGTSYEQYFGPGTRLTVT.

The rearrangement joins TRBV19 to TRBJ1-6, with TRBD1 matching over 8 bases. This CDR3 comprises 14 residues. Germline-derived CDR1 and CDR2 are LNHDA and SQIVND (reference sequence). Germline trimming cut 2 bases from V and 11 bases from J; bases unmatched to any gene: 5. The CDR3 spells CASSIRQGAPPLHF. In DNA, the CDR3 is TGTGCCAGTAGTATACGGCAGGGGGCCCCACCCCTCCACTTT.

As DNA, the CDR3 is TGTGCCAGCGACTTTTGGGGGGGGCCGGATCGTGAGCAGTTCTTC. Its protein is CASDFWGGPDREQFF. The chain employs TRBV2 and TRBJ2-1; perhaps TRBD2 as D (7 bases). With 8 bases removed from V and 9 bases from J, the gap between germline ends came to 23 bases. Germline values: CDR1 SNHLY, CDR2 FYNNEI. CDR3 length equals 15 residues.